This T cell receptor (beta chain) appears in the sequencing data of a study of radiation and T cells in renal cell carcinoma. The method was immunoSEQ multiplex PCR; TCRdb's version includes in-frame clones alone and lacks a portion of them. The table lists approximately 150,000 clones, approximately 86% of them singletons, with 15% to 20% in the top ten. Germline V CDR1 and CDR2: LNHDA, SQIVND (reference sequence). The CDR3 runs to 12 residues. Trimming pared 1 base from V and 6 bases from J, leaving 6 bases between. Overall study results and limits: No pretreatment tumor biopsies were available for baseline clonotypes. From baseline, blood top tumor clonotypes peaked at 2 weeks post-radiation.

Time point indicated: blood 4 weeks post-SBRT, at nephrectomy. Documented treatment: 15 Gy SBRT to primary tumor, nephrectomy 4 weeks later. Blood was sampled at baseline, 2 weeks and 4 weeks after SBRT. On this clone itself: The antigen remains undetermined.

The sample was blood, taken from a patient whose treatment included radiotherapy and nephrectomy. The chain is built from TRBV19 and TRBJ2-5; D gene unclear. The sequence derives from a woman between 50 and 59 years old with renal cell carcinoma. In DNA, the CDR3 is TGTGCCAGTAGTATAGGGGAACAGACCCAGTACTTC. As protein: CASSIGEQTQYF.